A single sample gave rise to the 13 T cell receptor beta chains below, sequenced in a study of control samples from healthy donors and cancer patients (dated by TCRdb to about 2020). Libraries came from the immunoSEQ multiplex PCR assay. Sourced from immuneACCESS, this table was stored by TCRdb with only in-frame sequences that have V and J called. A share of the clones is absent; for the studies checked, an unresolved V gene accounts for under half, and the remainder has no known explanation. Across this sample there are some 79,000 clones, with about 91% seen only once. The ten largest make up 7.2% of the sample. The material sequenced was blood. All receptors derive from a man aged 45-60 years in good health.

CDR3 sequence: CASSLSSGPNQPQHF. The CDR3 region has the DNA TGTGCCAGCAGTTTATCGTCGGGGCCCAATCAGCCCCAGCATTTT. The chain uses TRBV27 and TRBJ1-5; maybe TRBD1 (5 bases). CDR1 is MNHEY and CDR2 is SMNVEV in the germline V gene (reference sequence). This CDR3 region has 15 residues. V lost 0 bases to trimming and J lost 3 bases, with 9 bases between them.

V and J are TRBV5-1 and TRBJ2-1, with TRBD2 as a possible D gene (5 bases). Trimming shortened V by 0 bases and J by 2 bases, and 6 bases separated the two germline ends. CDR3 length equals 14 residues. Per the germline V gene, CDR1 is SGHRS and CDR2 is YFSETQ. CDR3 loop: CASSLGGAYNEQFF. The CDR3 DNA reads as TGCGCCAGCAGCTTGGGGGGAGCCTACAATGAGCAGTTCTTC.

The chain combines TRBV29-1 with TRBJ2-6, with D tentatively TRBD2 (5 bases). Germline V gene data show CDR1 as SQVTM and CDR2 as ANQGSEA. This CDR3 contains 13 residues. V was pared by 4 bases and J by 4 bases, with 8 bases between. CDR3 in amino acids: CSVGIAGANVLTF. CDR3 DNA: TGCAGCGTTGGTATAGCGGGGGCCAACGTCCTGACTTTC.

This clone turned up a few times. The V and J genes are TRBV19 and TRBJ1-5; D may be TRBD1 (5 bases). CDR1 and CDR2 (germline): LNHDA, SQIVND (reference sequence). Trimming cost V 7 bases and J 1 base, with 20 bases left between them. This CDR3 comprises 17 residues. CDR3 protein: CASTPQERDWSNQPQHF. The CDR3 coding sequence is TGTGCCAGTACCCCGCAGGAGAGGGACTGGAGCAATCAGCCCCAGCATTTT.

The J gene is TRBJ1-2, the V gene TRBV6-6, with 7 bases aligning to TRBD1. The CDR3 covers 14 residues. The germline gives CDR1 MNHNY, CDR2 SVGAGI (reference sequence). Trimming removed 6 bases from V and 0 bases from J; junction bases left unmatched: 4. The CDR3 DNA sequence: TGTGCCAGCAGGACCGGGACAGCTAACTATGGCTACACCTTC. This encodes CASRTGTANYGYTF.

The V gene is TRBV9, the J gene TRBJ1-1, with D possibly matching TRBD1 (6 bases). The germline V gene encodes CDR1 SGDLS and CDR2 YYNGEE. This CDR3 region has 13 residues. Between the trimmed V and J ends, which lost 0 bases and 10 bases, there was a span of 13 bases. The chain's CDR3 is CASSVEGGKGAFF. The CDR3 DNA sequence: TGTGCCAGCAGCGTAGAAGGGGGGAAAGGAGCTTTCTTT.

The chain joins TRBV7-2 to TRBJ1-5; tentatively, D is TRBD1 (6 bases). The V and J ends lost 3 bases and 2 bases respectively, with 17 bases between them. The CDR3 spans 17 residues. Germline V gives CDR1 SGHTA, CDR2 FQGNSA. The CDR3 DNA follows: TGTGCCAGCAGCTTGAGCAGGGGAAGAGTCGGCAATCAGCCCCAGCATTTT. It is translated as CASSLSRGRVGNQPQHF.

This CDR3 is CASSPEGRYGYTF. The CDR3 DNA reads as TGTGCCAGCTCACCAGAGGGCAGATATGGCTACACCTTC. The chain uses TRBV18 and TRBJ1-2, with D hard to call. CDR1 and CDR2 from the germline V gene are KGHSH and LQKENI. Trimming took 2 bases from V and 5 from J, leaving 9 bases between them. The CDR3 has 13 amino acids.

This chain joins TRBV4-1 and TRBJ2-5; a weak D match, TRBD1 (5 bases). The V and J ends lost 1 base and 2 bases respectively, with 11 bases between them. The CDR3 is made up of 15 amino acids. The germline V gene encodes CDR1 MGHRA and CDR2 YSYEKL. As DNA, the CDR3 is TGCGCCAGCAGCCAAGGGTCGACAGTTCAAGAGACCCAGTACTTC. This translates into CASSQGSTVQETQYF.

This clone appeared a few times. J is TRBJ2-1 and V is TRBV6-6; the D gene is possibly TRBD1 (6 bases). The V gene's germline CDR1 is MNHNY and CDR2 SVGAGI (reference sequence). Trimming cost V 2 bases and J 0 bases, with 11 bases left between them. The CDR3 contains 16 residues. CDR3 DNA sequence: TGTGCCAGCAGTTACCTTACAGGGCGCTCCTACAATGAGCAGTTCTTC. As protein: CASSYLTGRSYNEQFF.

This rearrangement joins TRBV27 to TRBJ1-2; 8 positions agree with TRBD1. Germline assignment: CDR1 MNHEY and CDR2 SMNVEV (reference sequence). CDR3 length: 14 residues. J lost 6 bases, V lost 8 bases, and 11 bases had no gene match. CDR3 coding DNA: TGTGCCAGCTCGGACAGGGTCAGTGTGGATGGCTACACCTTC. Amino acid sequence: CASSDRVSVDGYTF.

The chain employs TRBV5-1 and TRBJ2-1, with TRBD1 matching 7 bases. Germline V gene sequence: CDR1 SGHRS, CDR2 YFSETQ. The CDR3 has 18 amino acids. V dropped 1 base and J dropped 6; count of bases not matched to a gene: 16. The CDR3 DNA reads as TGCGCCAGCAGCTTGTCGGTAGGTAGGGACAGCTACTCCAATGAGCAGTTCTTC. Protein: CASSLSVGRDSYSNEQFF. Complete variable domain (other parts from reference TRBV5-1 and TRBJ2-1): KAGVTQTPRYLIKTRGQQVTLSCSPISGHRSVSWYQQTPGQGLQFLFEYFSETQRNKGNFPGRFSGRQFSNSRSEMNVSTLELGDSALYLCASSLSVGRDSYSNEQFFGPGTRLTVL.

The V and J genes are TRBV27 and TRBJ2-6; the match to TRBD2 covers 7 bases. With 6 bases clipped from V and 2 bases from J, the junction kept 13 bases outside the gene matches. The CDR3 runs to 18 residues. In germline, CDR1 is MNHEY, CDR2 SMNVEV (reference sequence). This CDR3 is CASSLLPGLIAGANVLTF. The DNA for the CDR3 is TGTGCCAGCAGCTTACTTCCGGGACTAATCGCTGGGGCCAACGTCCTGACTTTC.